These 10 T cell receptor beta chains originate from one sample sequenced in a study of tissue T cells after allogeneic stem cell transplantation. Method: immunoSEQ multiplex PCR; TCRdb's copy keeps in-frame clones and lacks some. Found here are approximately 5,000 clones, roughly 50% of them singletons; the top ten hold approximately 10%. Described time point: mouse harvest day 7 after allogeneic transplant. Tail vein injection delivered 10^7 T-cell-depleted bone marrow cells and 10^6 splenic CD5+ T cells. Sequencing used gut tissue. The receptors were gathered from a female BALB/c mouse given C57BL/6 T cells with graft-versus-host disease after an allogeneic hematopoietic cell transplant.

This clone was seen just once. Genes and germline come from the mouse. The CDR3 end is not reached by the read, which stops 1 residue before it; the germline J gene fills it in. V gene TRBV23 combines with J gene TRBJ2-4; no DNA check was done on the table's D call, TRBD1. Germline V gives CDR1 KGHTA, CDR2 FQNQQP. This CDR3 region has 13 residues. This CDR3 reads CSSSQSDRNTLYF. The DNA read from the CDR3 is TGCTCCAGCAGTCAATCTGACAGAAACACCTTGTAC.

By frequency in the sample, this clone is medium-sized (0.01 to 0.1%). Germline and genes: mouse. The sequenced fragment ends 1 residue before the CDR3 boundary, so the rest is inferred from the germline J gene. The V and J genes are TRBV31 and TRBJ2-4; 10 nucleotides match TRBD2. V was pared by 1 base and J by 1 base, with 2 bases of the junction left unmatched. Germline loops: CDR1 GKSSPN, CDR2 SITVG. The CDR3 is 15 amino acids. Partial CDR3 DNA: TGTGCCTGGAGTCGGACTGGGGGCCGTCAAAACACCTTGTAC. Translated, it gives CAWSRTGGRQNTLY. The full CDR3 protein is CAWSRTGGRQNTLYF. Drawing the rest from reference TRBV31 and TRBJ2-4, the complete variable domain is AQTIHQWPVAEIKAVGSPLSLGCTIKGKSSPNLYWYWQATGGTLQQLFYSITVGQVESVVQLNLSASRPKDDQFILSTEKLLLSHSGFYLCAWSRTGGRQNTLYFGAGTRLSVL.

This clone showed up just a few times. Gene names and germline refer to mouse. The CDR3 end falls 1 residue outside the read, so it is completed with the germline J gene. This chain links TRBV13-2 with TRBJ2-7, with D possibly being TRBD1 (5 bases). CDR3 length equals 11 residues. Germline loops: CDR1 NNHNN, CDR2 SYGAGS (reference sequence). Trimming stripped 3 bases from V and 6 bases from J, with 7 bases between. CDR3 region: CASGVRVEQYF. Incomplete CDR3 DNA: TGTGCCAGCGGTGTCAGGGTTGAACAGTAC.

In regard to this clone: These gene names are mouse names. The read terminates 1 residue ahead of where the CDR3 ends, so the germline J gene completes it. The chain joins TRBV26 to TRBJ2-1; TRBD1 matches at 8 bases. The CDR3 is 15 residues long. The junction had 4 bases not matched to a gene; V was cut back by 2 bases and J by 4 bases. In germline, CDR1 is KGHPV, CDR2 FQNQEV (reference sequence). The sequenced CDR3 bases are TGTGCCAGCAGTCTGGGAACAGGGGGTTATGCTGAGCAGTTC. Translating it yields CASSLGTGGYAEQF. In full, the CDR3 is CASSLGTGGYAEQFF.

Only a few counts were recorded for this clone. Germline and genes here are mouse. The identical CDR3 is also encoded by other nucleotide sequences in the sample. The sequenced CDR3 bases are TGTGCCAGCAGTCGCAACAACGAAAGATTATTT. This sequence encodes CASSRNNERLF. The entire CDR3 protein reads CASSRNNERLFF. V and J are TRBV26 and TRBJ1-4; no firm D call. Read sequence stops 1 residue before the CDR3 end, and the germline J gene provides the missing end. The germline CDR1 and CDR2 sequences are KGHPV and FQNQEV (reference sequence). Trimming took off 4 bases at V and 4 bases at J, with 4 bases between the two ends. This CDR3 has 12 residues.

Details on this clone: Genes here carry mouse names. Partial CDR3 DNA: TGTGCCAGCAGTCTGTCCTGGGGGGGCAGCACCGGGCAGCTCTAC. It specifies CASSLSWGGSTGQLY. The complete CDR3 sequence is CASSLSWGGSTGQLYF. The chain is built from TRBV26 and TRBJ2-2; TRBD2 matches at 10 bases. The sequenced fragment ends 1 residue before the CDR3 boundary, so the rest is inferred from the germline J gene. The length of the CDR3 is 16 residues. CDR1 is KGHPV and CDR2 is FQNQEV in the germline V gene (reference sequence). J lost 4 bases, V lost 0 bases, and 2 bases had no gene match.

Regarding this clone: Mouse gene names and germline throughout. The read finishes 1 residue shy of the CDR3 end, and the germline J gene is used to complete it. The rearrangement links TRBV13-1 to TRBJ2-7; TRBD1 matches 10 bases. Germline V gene data show CDR1 as NSHNY and CDR2 as SYGAGN. This CDR3 comprises 13 residues. Trimming took 3 bases from V and 7 from J; bases not matched to a gene: 4. The DNA read from the CDR3 is TGTGCCAGCAGTGGACAGGGGGCGAGGGAACAGTAC. This gives the protein CASSGQGAREQY. The whole CDR3 region reads CASSGQGAREQYF.

Details on this clone: Mouse germline and gene names are used. The read finishes 1 residue shy of the CDR3 end, and the germline J gene is used to complete it. The genes are TRBV24 and TRBJ1-6; 7 bases match TRBD1. TRBJ1-6 is treated as an ORF (open reading frame) with a function not yet certain. The CDR3 contains 15 residues. Germline assignment: CDR1 KGHTA and CDR2 FRNEEI. V shed 4 bases and J 3 bases; nucleotides not matched to a gene: 3. CDR3: CASSPGQVYNSPLYF. CDR3 DNA (partial): TGTGCCAGCAGTCCCGGACAGGTCTATAATTCGCCCCTCTAC.

With respect to this clone: Genes and germline come from the mouse. The read stops 1 residue short of the end of the CDR3; the missing end is completed from the germline J gene. The chain has TRBV26 and TRBJ1-2; D is perhaps TRBD1 (5 bases). The V end lost 6 bases, the J end lost 0 bases, and 8 bases lay between the germline ends. CDR1 and CDR2 from the germline V gene are KGHPV and FQNQEV (reference sequence). The CDR3 is made up of 13 amino acids. CDR3 sequence: CASRRTTNSDYTF. The DNA read from the CDR3 is TGTGCCAGCAGACGGACAACAAACTCCGACTACACC.

The count of this clone is one. Gene names and germline match the mouse. The CDR3 goes on 1 residue after the read ends, and that part is filled in from the germline J gene. The chain combines TRBV23 with TRBJ2-2; whether TRBD1, the table's D call, matches the DNA was not checked. The CDR3 extends over 14 amino acids. From germline, CDR1 is KGHTA and CDR2 FQNQQP. This CDR3 is CSSSQQSNTGQLYF. Partial CDR3 DNA: TGCTCCAGCAGTCAACAGTCAAACACCGGGCAGCTCTAC.